This T cell receptor beta chain comes out of a study of radiation and T cells in renal cell carcinoma. Study results and caveats: Baseline intratumoral clonotype presence is unknown without pretreatment biopsies. In blood, top tumor clones expanded by 2 weeks, shrinking by 4.

Time point denoted: baseline pretreatment blood. Treatment meaning: 15 Gy SBRT to primary tumor, nephrectomy 4 weeks later. This renal cell carcinoma was of the clear cell type. The CDR3 loop spans 16 amino acids. Between the trimmed V and J ends, which lost 5 bases and 4 bases, there was a span of 17 bases. Germline V gene sequence: CDR1 MGHRA, CDR2 YSYEKL. Measured with immunoSEQ multiplex PCR; TCRdb has only the in-frame clones, and not every one. In the table there are approximately 94,000 clones, roughly four fifths of which are singletons. As concerns this clone: Its antigen remains unidentified.

The source is a man in his sixties with renal cell carcinoma. The sample consisted of blood, taken from a patient whose treatment included radiotherapy and nephrectomy. The chain recombines TRBV4-1 with TRBJ1-4; a weak D match, TRBD1 (5 bases). In DNA form, the CDR3 reads TGCGCCAGCAGCGCCAAGAATGCAGGGTATAATGAAAAACTGTTTTTT. This encodes CASSAKNAGYNEKLFF.